This passage covers 30 T cell receptor beta chains from one sample sequenced in a study of early T cells in non-severe SARS-CoV-2 infection. TCRdb re-called the 5' RACE reads with MiXCR, one entry per CDR3 protein. Of 20,000 to 25,000 distinct CDR3 sequences in the sample, around 4.5% are singletons; the top ten hold around 19%. Material: whole blood. These receptors all stem from an adult who was a healthcare worker with PCR-confirmed SARS-CoV-2 infection or an uninfected control (not recorded which).

This clonotype was recorded at least ten times. This chain joins TRBV6-6 and TRBJ2-5; D is perhaps TRBD1 (5 bases). CDR1 MNHNY and CDR2 SVGAGI come from the germline V gene (reference sequence). Trimming stripped 7 bases from V and 4 bases from J, with 13 bases between. The CDR3 is 13 amino acids. The CDR3 reads CASNRGRRETQYF. The DNA of the CDR3 is TGTGCCAGCAATAGGGGCCGGAGAGAGACCCAGTACTTC.

The table lists this clonotype with many counts. The V call is TRBV20-1, the J call TRBJ2-5, with 7 bases that match TRBD2. Germline values: CDR1 DFQATT, CDR2 SNEGSKA (reference sequence). Trimming removed 3 bases from V and 5 bases from J; junction bases left unmatched: 24. The CDR3 runs 19 residues. CDR3 loop: CSASSSPWAGEGFAETQYF. CDR3 DNA sequence: TGCAGTGCTAGTAGCTCCCCTTGGGCGGGAGAGGGGTTTGCGGAGACCCAGTACTTC.

This clonotype has a count of ten or more. V is TRBV11-2 and J is TRBJ2-3, with 11 bases that match TRBD2. The CDR3 extends over 19 amino acids. Germline CDR1 and CDR2: SGHAT and FQNNGV. V lost 4 bases and J lost 1; bases outside the gene matches: 13. CDR3 sequence: CASSSRGTSGFLGTDTQYF. The CDR3, as DNA: TGTGCCAGCAGCTCCCGGGGGACTAGCGGATTTCTTGGCACAGATACGCAGTATTTT.

This clonotype occurred a few times. The chain uses TRBV11-2 and TRBJ2-3; either TRBD1 or TRBD2 may supply D (5 bases each). This CDR3 region has 14 residues. Trimming left V 2 bases short and J 4 bases short, with 10 bases between. Germline-derived CDR1 and CDR2 are SGHAT and FQNNGV. CDR3 residues: CASSLRSGPDTQYF. CDR3 nucleotides: TGTGCCAGCAGCTTACGTTCGGGACCAGATACGCAGTATTTT. The full variable domain, in which reference TRBV11-2 and TRBJ2-3 provide the parts outside the CDR3, is EAGVAQSPRYKIIEKRQSVAFWCNPISGHATLYWYQQILGQGPKLLIQFQNNGVVDDSQLPKDRFSAERLKGVDSTLKIQPAKLEDSAVYLCASSLRSGPDTQYFGPGTRLTVL.

At least ten counts were recorded for this clonotype. The chain recombines TRBV28 with TRBJ1-1, with a possible D match to TRBD1 (6 bases). Trimming left V 7 bases short and J 8 bases short, with 11 bases between. Germline assignment: CDR1 MDHEN and CDR2 SYDVKM. The CDR3 sequence is 11 residues long. The CDR3 here is CASNIQGEAFF. The CDR3 coding sequence is TGTGCCAGCAACATACAGGGCGAAGCTTTCTTT.

This clonotype showed up just a few times. This chain connects TRBV19 to TRBJ2-6; D remains unclear. Per the germline V gene, CDR1 is LNHDA and CDR2 is SQIVND (reference sequence). V dropped 3 bases and J dropped 0 bases, with 6 bases sitting between them. This CDR3 contains 15 residues. CDR3 residues: CASSIFTSGANVLTF. CDR3 coding DNA: TGTGCCAGTAGTATTTTTACCTCTGGGGCCAACGTCCTGACTTTC.

This clonotype was recorded at least ten times. The genes are TRBV12-5 and TRBJ1-5, with 9 nucleotides matching TRBD1. Trimming cost V 3 bases and J 7 bases; bases outside gene matches: 4. This CDR3 comprises 14 residues. Looked up from germline, CDR1 is LGHNT and CDR2 is FRNRAP. CDR3 DNA sequence: TGTGCTAGTGGTTTAGTAGGACAGGGGCAGCCCCAGCATTTT. It yields the protein CASGLVGQGQPQHF.

This clonotype was counted at least ten times. V usage is TRBV29-1 and J usage is TRBJ2-7; TRBD2 aligns across 11 bases. V shed 7 bases, J shed 1 base, and the junction held 6 bases outside the gene matches. CDR3 length equals 14 residues. Per germline, CDR1 SQVTM and CDR2 ANQGSEA. For the CDR3, the DNA is TGCAGCGCTGCGTTAGCGGGAGGGTCCTACGAGCAGTACTTC. Translated: CSAALAGGSYEQYF.

The J gene is TRBJ1-1, the V gene TRBV20-1; D not resolved. V was clipped by 0 bases and J by 1 base, with 12 bases between them. The CDR3 totals 15 residues. In germline, CDR1 is DFQATT, CDR2 SNEGSKA (reference sequence). In nucleotides, the CDR3 is TGCAGTGCTAGAGAGTGGACCTCTTCGAACACTGAAGCTTTCTTT. Amino acids: CSAREWTSSNTEAFF.

Points on this clonotype: This may arise from a read error, as a much more abundant clone is one base away. The CDR3 end shows no conserved phenylalanine or tryptophan, and so a read error is likely. The DNA is omitted, as the CDR3 cannot be located on it reliably, and the CDR3 follows TCRdb's listing. This rearrangement joins TRBV14 to TRBJ1-3; TRBD1 is the table's D call, not checked against the DNA. Inclusive of both ends, the CDR3 amounts to 12 amino acids. Germline V gene data show CDR1 as SGHDN and CDR2 as FVKESK. This chain's CDR3 is CASSPFPGQYRS.

This clonotype was observed many times. The chain couples TRBV28 to TRBJ1-1; TRBD1 matches 11 bases. This CDR3 has 16 amino acids. Trimming at V came to 2 bases and at J to 1 base, leaving 3 bases not matched to a gene. From germline, CDR1 is MDHEN and CDR2 SYDVKM. CDR3 bases: TGTGCCAGCAGTTTAATTGGACAGGGGGCGAACACTGAAGCTTTCTTT. This encodes CASSLIGQGANTEAFF. The whole variable domain, filled in from reference TRBV28 and TRBJ1-1, reads DVKVTQSSRYLVKRTGEKVFLECVQDMDHENMFWYRQDPGLGLRLIYFSYDVKMKEKGDIPEGYSVSREKKERFSLILESASTNQTSMYLCASSLIGQGANTEAFFGQGTRLTVV.

This clonotype was seen at least ten times. The genes are TRBV24-1 and TRBJ1-3; no firm D call. The CDR3 totals 12 residues. In germline, CDR1 is KGHDR, CDR2 SFDVKD. The V end lost 4 bases, the J end lost 8 bases, and 8 bases lay between the germline ends. The CDR3 protein is CATSDFADTIYF. DNA for the CDR3: TGTGCCACCAGTGACTTTGCGGACACCATATATTTT.

The chain carries TRBV29-1 and TRBJ2-7; tentatively, D is TRBD1 or TRBD2 (6 bases each). Trimming cost V 6 bases and J 5 bases, with 14 bases left between them. The CDR3 length is 12 residues. The V gene's germline CDR1 is SQVTM and CDR2 ANQGSEA. CDR3 region: CSVRDTGNEQYF. The CDR3 DNA reads TGCAGCGTGCGGGACACGGGCAACGAGCAGTACTTC.

This clonotype was counted at least ten times. The chain is built from TRBV9 and TRBJ2-3; 11 bases map to TRBD2. There are 18 residues in the CDR3. Trimming took 1 base from V and 0 from J; bases not matched to a gene: 7. The germline V gene has CDR1 SGDLS and CDR2 YYNGEE. CDR3 nucleotides: TGTGCCAGCAGCGTAACCACCTGGACTAGCGGGAGCACAGATACGCAGTATTTT. This encodes CASSVTTWTSGSTDTQYF.

V usage is TRBV28 and J usage is TRBJ1-1; a weak D match, TRBD1 (6 bases). The CDR3 extends over 13 amino acids. Trimming removed 6 bases at V and 5 bases at J, with 13 bases between. The germline CDR1 and CDR2 sequences are MDHEN and SYDVKM. The CDR3 DNA follows: TGTGCCAGCAGGACAACAGGGAGGACTGAAGCTTTCTTT. It is translated as CASRTTGRTEAFF.

The chain employs TRBV12-3 or TRBV12-4 and TRBJ1-6, with D unresolved. Trimming shortened V by 7 bases and J by 8 bases, and 12 bases separated the two germline ends. CDR3 size: 13 residues. The CDR3 reads CASTPTVDSPLHF. The CDR3 DNA sequence: TGTGCCAGCACCCCCACGGTAGATTCACCCCTCCACTTT.

This clonotype was observed many times. The chain uses TRBV5-1 and TRBJ2-1, with 8 bases that match TRBD2. The germline gives CDR1 SGHRS, CDR2 YFSETQ. V trimming: 4 bases; J trimming: 6 bases; junction bases outside the gene matches: 12. CDR3 length equals 16 residues. CDR3 sequence: CASSPVPQGLVNEQFF. The DNA for the CDR3 is TGCGCCAGCAGCCCCGTACCCCAGGGACTAGTCAATGAGCAGTTCTTC.

This clonotype was recorded many times. This chain connects TRBV10-2 to TRBJ2-3; TRBD2 matches at 14 bases. The germline gives CDR1 WSHSY, CDR2 SAAADI. With 4 bases clipped from V and 2 bases from J, the junction kept 5 bases outside the gene matches. CDR3 length: 17 residues. The CDR3 loop reads CASSAGLAGGLTDTQYF. The DNA of the CDR3 is TGCGCCAGCAGTGCTGGACTAGCGGGAGGACTCACAGATACGCAGTATTTT.

This clonotype was recorded a few times. CDR3 in amino acids: CASRRPGGFVEQYF. CDR3 nucleotides: TGTGCCAGCCGGAGACCAGGGGGTTTCGTCGAGCAGTACTTC. J is TRBJ2-7 and V is TRBV27; TRBD1 matches 7 bases. The length of the CDR3 is 14 residues. Trimming cost V 8 bases and J 6 bases; bases outside gene matches: 13. Germline V gene data show CDR1 as MNHEY and CDR2 as SMNVEV (reference sequence).

V and J are TRBV28 and TRBJ2-3, with 8 bases identical to TRBD2. CDR1 and CDR2 (germline): MDHEN, SYDVKM. The CDR3 loop spans 16 amino acids. V gave up 4 bases and J gave up 7 bases; unmatched junction bases: 13. The CDR3 sequence: CASSSSGLASGYTQYF. DNA of the CDR3: TGTGCCAGCAGTTCCTCCGGACTAGCTTCGGGGTATACGCAGTATTTT.

This clonotype showed up many times. The chain combines TRBV12-3 or TRBV12-4 with TRBJ2-3; D might be TRBD1 (5 bases). V dropped 7 bases and J dropped 0 bases, with 11 bases sitting between them. This CDR3 has 14 residues. DNA of the CDR3: TGTGCCAGCACCCGAGACAGCAGCACAGATACGCAGTATTTT. This sequence encodes CASTRDSSTDTQYF.

There are many counts of this clonotype. V and J are TRBV12-3 or TRBV12-4 and TRBJ2-6, with no clear D. CDR3 length equals 13 residues. The V end lost 9 bases, the J end lost 4 bases, and 10 bases lay between the germline ends. The CDR3 bases are TGTGCCAGTCCCCCCCTCGGGGCCAACGTCCTGACTTTC. Its translation: CASPPLGANVLTF.

This clonotype was seen ten or more times. V usage is TRBV5-1 and J usage is TRBJ2-1; 9 bases match TRBD2. V dropped 0 bases and J dropped 7; count of bases not matched to a gene: 8. The CDR3 runs to 16 residues. The germline V gene has CDR1 SGHRS and CDR2 YFSETQ. The CDR3 DNA reads TGCGCCAGCAGCTTGGTTGGCGGGAGGGCCGTAAATGAGCAGTTCTTC. This codes for CASSLVGGRAVNEQFF. The complete variable domain, with remaining parts taken from reference TRBV5-1 and TRBJ2-1, reads KAGVTQTPRYLIKTRGQQVTLSCSPISGHRSVSWYQQTPGQGLQFLFEYFSETQRNKGNFPGRFSGRQFSNSRSEMNVSTLELGDSALYLCASSLVGGRAVNEQFFGPGTRLTVL.

This clonotype occurred many times. J is TRBJ1-1 and V is TRBV4-2, with a tentative D call TRBD1 (5 bases). This CDR3 spans 14 amino acids. Germline assignment: CDR1 LGHNA and CDR2 YNFKEQ. The ends were cut back, 7 bases at V and 4 bases at J, with 16 bases in the middle. The CDR3 nucleotides read TGTGCCAGCAACACGGGGGGGTCGGGCACTGAAGCTTTCTTT. Translating it yields CASNTGGSGTEAFF.

This clonotype was counted only a few times. The gene calls are TRBV27 and TRBJ2-1; D remains unclear. V shed 1 base and J shed 3 bases, with 4 bases lying between them. CDR1 MNHEY and CDR2 SMNVEV come from the germline V gene (reference sequence). CDR3 length: 13 residues. CDR3 protein: CASSLYSYNEQFF. CDR3 DNA: TGTGCCAGCAGTTTATACAGCTACAATGAGCAGTTCTTC.

This clonotype was counted at least ten times. This chain joins TRBV3-1 and TRBJ2-7; the D gene is possibly TRBD2 (6 bases). Deletions cut 5 bases from V and 0 bases from J, with 14 bases between. CDR1 is LGHDT, CDR2 YNNKEL, per germline (reference sequence). The CDR3 extends over 15 amino acids. In DNA, the CDR3 is TGTGCCAGCAGCAAATATCTAGCGCCCTCCTACGAGCAGTACTTC. This encodes CASSKYLAPSYEQYF.

This clonotype was picked up many times. The chain joins TRBV10-2 to TRBJ2-5; 9 nucleotides line up with TRBD1. Trimming took 6 bases from V and 6 from J; bases not matched to a gene: 8. The CDR3 is 14 amino acids. Germline lookup yields CDR1 WSHSY and CDR2 SAAADI. The CDR3 nucleotides are TGCGCCAGCAGCCTCACAGGGGGCGTAAAGACCCAGTACTTC. Encoded protein: CASSLTGGVKTQYF.

As DNA, the CDR3 is TGTGCCAGCAGTGGGAGGCCCTCTATTTATGAGCAGTTCTTC. This encodes CASSGRPSIYEQFF. V is TRBV25-1 and J is TRBJ2-1, with a possible D match to TRBD2 (5 bases). CDR1 MGHDK and CDR2 SYGVNS come from the germline V gene. CDR3 length: 14 residues. The V gene lost 4 bases and the J gene lost 8 bases, with 15 bases spanning the gap.

Note on this clonotype: A single base separates this from a much larger clone, so it may be a read error. The chain joins TRBV6-2 or TRBV6-3 to TRBJ2-1; D call uncertain. Germline CDR1 MNHEY, CDR2 SVGEGT. Trimming cost V 6 bases and J 4 bases, with 4 bases left between them. This CDR3 has 11 residues. Written as DNA, the CDR3 is TGTGCCAGCAGCCCGTACAATGAGCAGTTCTTC. This gives the protein CASSPYNEQFF.

This clonotype was seen only a few times. The chain is built from TRBV7-2 and TRBJ1-5; no definite D call. From germline, CDR1 is SGHTA and CDR2 FQGNSA. The CDR3 spans 13 residues. Trimming removed 4 bases from V and 7 bases from J, with 11 bases in between. The CDR3 DNA follows: TGTGCCAGCAGCTCCAACTTGAGGCAGCCCCAGCATTTT. Translation: CASSSNLRQPQHF.